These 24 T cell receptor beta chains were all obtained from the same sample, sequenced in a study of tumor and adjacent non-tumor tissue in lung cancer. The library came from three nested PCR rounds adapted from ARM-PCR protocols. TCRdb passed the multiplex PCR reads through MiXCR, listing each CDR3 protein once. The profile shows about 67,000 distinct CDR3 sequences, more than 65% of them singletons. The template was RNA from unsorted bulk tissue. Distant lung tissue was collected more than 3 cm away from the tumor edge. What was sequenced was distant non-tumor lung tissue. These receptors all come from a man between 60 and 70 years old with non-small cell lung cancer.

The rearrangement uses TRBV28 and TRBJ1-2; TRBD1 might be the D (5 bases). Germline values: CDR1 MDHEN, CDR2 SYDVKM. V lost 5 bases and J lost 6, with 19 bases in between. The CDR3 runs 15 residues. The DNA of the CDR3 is TGTGCCAGCAGTCTGTCGGGAACGGGGCTGGATGGCTACACCTTC. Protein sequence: CASSLSGTGLDGYTF.

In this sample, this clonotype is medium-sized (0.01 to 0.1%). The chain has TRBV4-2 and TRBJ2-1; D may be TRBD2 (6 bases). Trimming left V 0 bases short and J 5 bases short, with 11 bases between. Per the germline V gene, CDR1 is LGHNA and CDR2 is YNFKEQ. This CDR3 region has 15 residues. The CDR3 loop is CASSQELARDNEQFF. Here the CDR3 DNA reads TGTGCCAGCAGCCAAGAACTAGCTAGGGACAATGAGCAGTTCTTC.

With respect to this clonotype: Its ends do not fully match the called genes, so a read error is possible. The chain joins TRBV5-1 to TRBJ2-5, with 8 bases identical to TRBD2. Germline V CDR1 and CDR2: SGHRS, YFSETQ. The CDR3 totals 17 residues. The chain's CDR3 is CASNLSPGTSNQETQYF. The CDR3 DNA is TGCGCCAGCAACTTGTCCCCTGGGACTAGTAACCAAGAGACCCAGTACTTC.

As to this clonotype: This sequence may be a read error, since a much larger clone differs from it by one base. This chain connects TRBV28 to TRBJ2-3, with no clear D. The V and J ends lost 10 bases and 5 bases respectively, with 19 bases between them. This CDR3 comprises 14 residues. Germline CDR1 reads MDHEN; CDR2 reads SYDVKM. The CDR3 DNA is TGTGCCACGAAAACACGGGCCTCCATAGATACGCAGTATTTT. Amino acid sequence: CATKTRASIDTQYF.

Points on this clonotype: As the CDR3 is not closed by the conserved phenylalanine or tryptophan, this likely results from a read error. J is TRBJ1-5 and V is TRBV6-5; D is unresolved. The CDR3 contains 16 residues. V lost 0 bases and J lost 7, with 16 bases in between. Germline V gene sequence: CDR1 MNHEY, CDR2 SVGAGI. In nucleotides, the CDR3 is TGTGCCAGCAGTTACTCCACAGTGACCCGAGACCAGCCCCAGCATTCT. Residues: CASSYSTVTRDQPQHS.

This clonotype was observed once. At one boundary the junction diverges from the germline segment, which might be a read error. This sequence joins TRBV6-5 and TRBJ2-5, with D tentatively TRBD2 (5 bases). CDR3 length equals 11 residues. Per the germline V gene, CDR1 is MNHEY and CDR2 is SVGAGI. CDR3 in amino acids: CGSGGTLTQYF. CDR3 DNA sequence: TGTGGCAGCGGAGGCACGTTGACCCAGTACTTC.

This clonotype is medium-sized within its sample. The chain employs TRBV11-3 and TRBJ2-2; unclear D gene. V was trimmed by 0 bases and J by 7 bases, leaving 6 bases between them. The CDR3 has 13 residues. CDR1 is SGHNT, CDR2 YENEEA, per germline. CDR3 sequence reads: CASSLDLSGELFF. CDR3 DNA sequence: TGTGCCAGCAGCTTAGATTTGAGCGGGGAGCTGTTTTTT.

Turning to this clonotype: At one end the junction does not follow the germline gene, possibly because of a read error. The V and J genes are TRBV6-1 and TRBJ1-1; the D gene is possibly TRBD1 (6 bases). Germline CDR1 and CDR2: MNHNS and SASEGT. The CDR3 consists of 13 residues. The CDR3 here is CVSTTGQNAEAFF. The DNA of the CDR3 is TGTGTCAGCACCACAGGACAGAACGCTGAAGCTTTCTTT.

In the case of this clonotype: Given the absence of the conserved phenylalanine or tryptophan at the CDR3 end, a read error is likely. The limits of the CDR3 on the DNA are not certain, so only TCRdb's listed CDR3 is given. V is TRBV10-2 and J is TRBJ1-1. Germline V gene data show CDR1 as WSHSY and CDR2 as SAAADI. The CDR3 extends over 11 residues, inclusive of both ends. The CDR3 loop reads CASRAVTEVFY.

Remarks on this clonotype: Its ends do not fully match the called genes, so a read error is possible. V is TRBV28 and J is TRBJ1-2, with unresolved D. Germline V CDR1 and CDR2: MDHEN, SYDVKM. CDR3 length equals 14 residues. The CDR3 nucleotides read TGTGCCAACAGTCCACTAGGGAGCAAAAATGGCTACACTTTC. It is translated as CANSPLGSKNGYTF.

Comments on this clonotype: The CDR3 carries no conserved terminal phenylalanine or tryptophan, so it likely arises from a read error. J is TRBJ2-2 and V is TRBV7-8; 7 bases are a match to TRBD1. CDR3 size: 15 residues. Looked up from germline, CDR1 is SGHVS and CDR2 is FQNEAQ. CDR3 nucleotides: TGTGCCAGCAGTTTAGACAGGGTCGACACCGGGGAGCTGTTTCTT. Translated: CASSLDRVDTGELFL.

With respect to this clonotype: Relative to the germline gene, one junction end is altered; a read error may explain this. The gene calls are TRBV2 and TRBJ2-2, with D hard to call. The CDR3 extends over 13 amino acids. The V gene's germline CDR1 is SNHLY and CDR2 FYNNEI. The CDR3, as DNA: TGTGGCAGCAGTGAACTTAACACCGGGGAGCTGTTTTTT. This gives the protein CGSSELNTGELFF.

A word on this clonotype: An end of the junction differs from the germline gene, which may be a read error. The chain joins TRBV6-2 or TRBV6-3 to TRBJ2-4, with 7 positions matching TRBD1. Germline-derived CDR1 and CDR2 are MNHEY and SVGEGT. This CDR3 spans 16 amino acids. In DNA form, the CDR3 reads TGTGCCAACAGTAGTGCAGGGGGATTAGCCAAAAACATTCAGTACTTC. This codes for CANSSAGGLAKNIQYF.

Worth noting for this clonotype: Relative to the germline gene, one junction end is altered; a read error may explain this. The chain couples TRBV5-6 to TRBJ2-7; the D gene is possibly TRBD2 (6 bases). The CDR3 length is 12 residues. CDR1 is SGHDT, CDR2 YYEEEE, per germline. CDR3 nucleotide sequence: TGTGCCAGCAGCTTTGAGGACTACGAGCAATACTTC. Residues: CASSFEDYEQYF.

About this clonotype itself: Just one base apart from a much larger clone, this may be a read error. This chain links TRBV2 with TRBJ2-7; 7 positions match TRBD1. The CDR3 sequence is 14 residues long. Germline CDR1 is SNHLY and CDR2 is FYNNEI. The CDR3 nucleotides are TGTCCCAGCAGTGCGGTGCAGGGGGCCTACGAGCAGTACTTC. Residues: CPSSAVQGAYEQYF.

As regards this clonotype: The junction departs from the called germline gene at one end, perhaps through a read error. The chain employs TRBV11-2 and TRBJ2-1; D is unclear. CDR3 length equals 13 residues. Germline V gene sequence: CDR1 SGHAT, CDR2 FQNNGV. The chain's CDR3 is CVSSSLTSAVQFF. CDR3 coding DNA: TGTGTCAGCAGCTCCCTAACGAGTGCCGTGCAGTTCTTC.

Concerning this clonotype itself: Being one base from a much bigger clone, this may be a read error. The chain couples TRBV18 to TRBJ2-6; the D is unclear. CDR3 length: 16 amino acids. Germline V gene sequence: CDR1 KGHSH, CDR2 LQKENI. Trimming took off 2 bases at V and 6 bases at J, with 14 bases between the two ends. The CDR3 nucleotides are TGTGCCAGCTCACCAAGCAGCCACCGGCCGGCCAACGTCCTGACTTTC. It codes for CASSPSSHRPANVLTF.

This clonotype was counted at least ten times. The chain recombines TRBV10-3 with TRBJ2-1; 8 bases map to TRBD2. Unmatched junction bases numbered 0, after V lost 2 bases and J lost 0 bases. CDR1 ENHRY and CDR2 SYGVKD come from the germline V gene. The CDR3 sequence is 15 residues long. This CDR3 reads CAISESGGSYNEQFF. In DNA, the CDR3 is TGTGCCATCAGTGAGAGCGGGGGCTCCTACAATGAGCAGTTCTTC.

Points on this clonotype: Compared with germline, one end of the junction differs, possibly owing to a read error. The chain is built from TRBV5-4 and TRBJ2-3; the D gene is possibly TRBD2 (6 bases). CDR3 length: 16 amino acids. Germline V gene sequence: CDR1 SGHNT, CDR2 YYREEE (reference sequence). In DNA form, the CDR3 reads TGTGCAAGCAACCGTATCGAACGGGAGCCGGGAGATACGCAGTATTTT. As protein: CASNRIEREPGDTQYF.

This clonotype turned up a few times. CDR3 residues: CSVEEASGTYEQYF. CDR3 DNA sequence: TGCAGCGTTGAGGAAGCTAGTGGGACCTACGAGCAGTACTTC. The V gene is TRBV29-1, the J gene TRBJ2-7, with D unclear. This CDR3 comprises 14 residues. The V and J ends lost 3 bases and 2 bases respectively, with 14 bases between them. Germline lookup yields CDR1 SQVTM and CDR2 ANQGSEA.

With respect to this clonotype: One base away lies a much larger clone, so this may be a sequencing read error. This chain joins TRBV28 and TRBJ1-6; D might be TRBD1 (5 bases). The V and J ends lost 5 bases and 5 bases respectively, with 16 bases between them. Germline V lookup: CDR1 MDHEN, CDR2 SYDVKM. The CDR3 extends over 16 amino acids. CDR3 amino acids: CASSTTGTGHNSPLHF. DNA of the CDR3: TGTGCCAGCAGTACGACCGGGACCGGACATAATTCACCCCTCCACTTT.

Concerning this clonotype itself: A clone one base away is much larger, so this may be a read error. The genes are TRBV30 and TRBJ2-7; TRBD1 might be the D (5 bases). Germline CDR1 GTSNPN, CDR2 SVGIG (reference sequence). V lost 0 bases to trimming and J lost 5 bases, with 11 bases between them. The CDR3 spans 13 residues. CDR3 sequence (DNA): TGTGCCTGGAGTGTGAGACAGAGGAACGAGCAGTACTTC. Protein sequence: CAWSVRQRNEQYF.

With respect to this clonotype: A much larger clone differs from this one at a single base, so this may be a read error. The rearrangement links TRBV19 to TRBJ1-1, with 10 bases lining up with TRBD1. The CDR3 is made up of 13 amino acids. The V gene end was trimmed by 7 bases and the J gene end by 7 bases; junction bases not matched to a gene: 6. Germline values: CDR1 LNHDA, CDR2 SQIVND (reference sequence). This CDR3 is CASIDRGLNEAFF. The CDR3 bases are TGTGCCAGTATCGACAGGGGGCTCAATGAAGCTTTCTTT.

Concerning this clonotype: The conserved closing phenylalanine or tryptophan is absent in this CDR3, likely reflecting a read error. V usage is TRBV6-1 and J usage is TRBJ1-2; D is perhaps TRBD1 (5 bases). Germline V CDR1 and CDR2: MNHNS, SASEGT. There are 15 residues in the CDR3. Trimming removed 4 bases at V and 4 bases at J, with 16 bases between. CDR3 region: CASSVVVGEAYGYTS. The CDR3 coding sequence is TGTGCCAGCAGTGTCGTAGTAGGGGAGGCCTATGGCTACACCTCC.